Shown below are 19 T cell receptor beta chains from a single sample sequenced in a study of blood T cell repertoires in COVID-19. Repertoires were generated with immunoSEQ multiplex PCR, while TCRdb's copy carries only in-frame clones and drops some. The sample consists of some 100,000 clones, approximately 90% of them appearing once. Input material: peripheral blood. The receptors derive from a man aged 50 to 60 with active COVID-19.

The V and J genes are TRBV9 and TRBJ2-7, with D possibly matching TRBD1 (7 bases). The germline CDR1 and CDR2 sequences are SGDLS and YYNGEE. The CDR3 is made up of 13 amino acids. V lost 4 bases to trimming and J lost 3 bases, with 11 bases between them. The CDR3 bases are TGTGCCAGCAGCCCGCGGGACAGCTACGAGCAGTACTTC. Protein: CASSPRDSYEQYF. Full variable domain (outside the CDR3, taken from reference TRBV9 and TRBJ2-7): DSGVTQTPKHLITATGQRVTLRCSPRSGDLSVYWYQQSLDQGLQFLIQYYNGEERAKGNILERFSAQQFPDLHSELNLSSLELGDSALYFCASSPRDSYEQYFGPGTRLTVT.

V usage is TRBV5-8 and J usage is TRBJ2-3; tentatively, D is TRBD1 (7 bases). The CDR3 is made up of 16 amino acids. Germline values: CDR1 SGHTS, CDR2 YDEGEE. V lost 7 bases, J lost 2 bases, and 20 bases lay in between. In DNA, the CDR3 is TGTGCCAGCGCCCCAAGAGACAGGGAGGCCACAGATACGCAGTATTTT. Its translation: CASAPRDREATDTQYF.

This rearrangement joins TRBV10-2 to TRBJ1-6; D unclear. V was pared by 7 bases and J by 0 bases, with 13 bases between. Germline CDR1 and CDR2: WSHSY and SAAADI. CDR3 length: 16 residues. The CDR3 protein is CASTTGGSSYNSPLHF. In nucleotides, the CDR3 is TGCGCCAGCACAACCGGTGGGAGCTCCTATAATTCACCCCTCCACTTT.

The chain combines TRBV19 with TRBJ2-3, with TRBD2 as a possible D gene (6 bases). V was trimmed by 9 bases and J by 2 bases, leaving 18 bases between them. The CDR3 contains 15 residues. Germline assignment: CDR1 LNHDA and CDR2 SQIVND (reference sequence). The CDR3 loop reads CASDGGVGVTDTQYF. The DNA of the CDR3 is TGTGCCAGCGACGGAGGGGTGGGGGTCACAGATACGCAGTATTTT.

The V gene is TRBV19, the J gene TRBJ1-1; D remains unclear. The CDR3 is 11 amino acids. Germline values: CDR1 LNHDA, CDR2 SQIVND (reference sequence). V lost 8 bases, J lost 5 bases, and 9 bases lay in between. The CDR3 DNA reads as TGTGCCAGTTGGGCTTCGACTGAAGCTTTCTTT. Protein: CASWASTEAFF.

The chain carries TRBV24-1 and TRBJ2-3; TRBD2 agrees at 10 bases. Germline values: CDR1 KGHDR, CDR2 SFDVKD. V was clipped by 3 bases and J by 4 bases; unmatched bases: 6. CDR3 length: 16 residues. The CDR3 DNA sequence: TGTGCCACCAGTGATCCAGCGGGGGGGCCTTCAGATACGCAGTATTTT. Amino acids: CATSDPAGGPSDTQYF.

This chain connects TRBV4-2 to TRBJ1-1, with 8 bases lining up with TRBD1. Germline V gives CDR1 LGHNA, CDR2 YNFKEQ. The junction had 4 bases not matched to a gene; V was cut back by 6 bases and J by 1 base. The CDR3 is made up of 14 amino acids. CDR3 amino acids: CASRIQGGNTEAFF. CDR3 sequence (DNA): TGTGCCAGCAGGATACAGGGGGGGAACACTGAAGCTTTCTTT.

The V gene is TRBV11-2, the J gene TRBJ2-3; 13 nucleotides line up with TRBD2. Trimming at V came to 5 bases and at J to 0 bases, leaving 8 bases not matched to a gene. The V gene's germline CDR1 is SGHAT and CDR2 FQNNGV. The CDR3 covers 18 residues. The CDR3 region is CASSNGLAGEWSTDTQYF. The CDR3 nucleotides read TGTGCCAGCAGCAATGGACTAGCGGGAGAATGGAGCACAGATACGCAGTATTTT.

The V and J genes are TRBV7-9 and TRBJ1-2; D may be TRBD1 (5 bases). CDR1 and CDR2 (germline): SEHNR, FQNEAQ (reference sequence). The CDR3 totals 15 residues. The V end was cut by 1 base, the J end by 1 base, with 10 bases between. CDR3 sequence: CASSLEPQVNYGYTF. Here the CDR3 DNA reads TGTGCCAGCAGCTTAGAACCACAGGTTAACTATGGCTACACCTTC.

This sequence joins TRBV18 and TRBJ2-4, with TRBD1 as a possible D gene (6 bases). The CDR3 runs 15 residues. The germline CDR1 and CDR2 sequences are KGHSH and LQKENI. V was cut by 3 bases and J by 3 bases, with 12 bases left in between. The CDR3 DNA reads TGTGCCAGCTCACCGACACAGGGTGGCAAAAACATTCAGTACTTC. Its translation: CASSPTQGGKNIQYF.

This sequence joins TRBV7-9 and TRBJ2-1; 7 nucleotides line up with TRBD1. Germline V gene data show CDR1 as SEHNR and CDR2 as FQNEAQ (reference sequence). J was trimmed by 0 bases and V by 10 bases; bases with no gene match: 9. The CDR3 is 15 amino acids. The CDR3 reads CATSQGVSSYNEQFF. CDR3 sequence (DNA): TGTGCCACTAGTCAGGGGGTGAGCTCCTACAATGAGCAGTTCTTC.

In its sample, this clone was seen a few times. Here the CDR3 DNA reads TGTGCCAGCAAACAGGGGGAATACAATGAGCAGTTCTTC. Its translation is CASKQGEYNEQFF. The chain uses TRBV6-5 and TRBJ2-1; 8 bases align to TRBD1. CDR1 and CDR2 from the germline V gene are MNHEY and SVGAGI. The CDR3 length is 13 residues. The V gene end was trimmed by 7 bases and the J gene end by 4 bases; junction bases not matched to a gene: 3.

This clone has more than one count but fewer than ten. V and J are TRBV15 and TRBJ2-1; 8 bases line up with TRBD1. The J segment lost 4 bases and the V segment lost 4 bases, leaving 3 bases of the junction unmatched. Germline CDR1 reads LNHNV; CDR2 reads YYDKDF (reference sequence). This CDR3 contains 14 residues. CDR3 nucleotide sequence: TGTGCCACCAGCACTGACAGGGGATACAATGAGCAGTTCTTC. It yields the protein CATSTDRGYNEQFF.

The CDR3: CATSDPGKTDTQYF. CDR3 nucleotide sequence: TGTGCCACCAGTGATCCAGGAAAGACAGATACGCAGTATTTT. The chain recombines TRBV24-1 with TRBJ2-3, with D unclear. CDR1 and CDR2 from the germline V gene are KGHDR and SFDVKD. The CDR3 loop spans 14 amino acids. Trimming left V 3 bases short and J 3 bases short, with 9 bases between.

The gene calls are TRBV7-6 and TRBJ1-4, with 7 nucleotides matching TRBD1. The CDR3 is made up of 15 amino acids. The trim removed 5 bases at V and 6 bases at J, leaving 9 bases unmatched. Germline loops: CDR1 SGHVS, CDR2 FNYEAQ. The CDR3: CASSATGERDEKLFF. CDR3 sequence (DNA): TGTGCCAGCAGCGCCACAGGGGAACGGGATGAAAAACTGTTTTTT.

The CDR3 loop is CASSIRQGGGNTIYF. In nucleotides, the CDR3 is TGTGCCAGTAGTATCCGGCAGGGAGGTGGAAACACCATATATTTT. This chain uses TRBV19 with TRBJ1-3, with TRBD1 as a possible D gene (5 bases). V lost 3 bases and J lost 3, with 12 bases in between. The CDR3 is 15 residues long. Looked up from germline, CDR1 is LNHDA and CDR2 is SQIVND (reference sequence).

The CDR3 DNA follows: TGTGCCAGCAGGCCCCGTACAGGCATCAATGAAAAACTGTTTTTT. It codes for CASRPRTGINEKLFF. V is TRBV6-5 and J is TRBJ1-4; D is possibly TRBD1 (5 bases). Germline V gives CDR1 MNHEY, CDR2 SVGAGI. The CDR3 covers 15 residues. Trimming removed 6 bases from V and 5 bases from J, with 16 bases in between.

The chain is built from TRBV7-9 and TRBJ2-2, with 13 bases fitting TRBD2. With V trimmed by 5 bases and J by 4 bases, 10 bases remained unmatched. Germline CDR1 and CDR2: SEHNR and FQNEAQ (reference sequence). This CDR3 spans 18 amino acids. The CDR3 DNA sequence: TGTGCCAGCAGCAATCCGGGACTAGCGGGATCGAGCACCGGGGAGCTGTTTTTT. It specifies CASSNPGLAGSSTGELFF.

V usage is TRBV4-2 and J usage is TRBJ1-2; TRBD1 agrees at 9 bases. Trimming took 3 bases from V and 6 from J; bases not matched to a gene: 5. Per the germline V gene, CDR1 is LGHNA and CDR2 is YNFKEQ. The CDR3 spans 14 residues. The CDR3 DNA reads TGTGCCAGCAGCCAGAGGGACAGGGACGATGGCTACACCTTC. Encoded protein: CASSQRDRDDGYTF.